Shown below are 12 T cell receptor beta chains from a single sample sequenced in a study of CXCR3-negative and CXCR3-positive naive CD8 T cells. Study results and caveats: The TRB CDR3s that CXCR3-positive naive cells carried were more hydrophobic than those of CXCR3-negative naive cells.

All TRB cDNA libraries came from 5' RACE performed with UMI labels. TCRdb re-called the 5' RACE reads and shows each CDR3 protein once, DNA omitted. The sample totals 55,000 to 70,000 distinct CDR3 sequences. These receptors' targets are unknown. Sequenced input: naive CXCR3+ CD8+ T cells from blood. Subset indicated: CD45RO-CCR7+CD27+CD95- naive CD8+ T cells expressing CXCR3 (TNR3+). These receptors originate from a human donor in good health. Some clones in this sample may be carry-over from other donors' samples.

The gene calls are TRBV20-1 and TRBJ2-3; TCRdb lists TRBD2, though no DNA is available to test this call. The germline CDR1 and CDR2 sequences are DFQATT and SNEGSKA (reference sequence). The CDR3 has 18 residues. This CDR3 is CSARTGLAGGGGTDTQYF.

The chain has TRBV29-1 and TRBJ1-2. This CDR3 is 11 amino acids long. In germline, CDR1 is SQVTM, CDR2 ANQGSEA. The CDR3 sequence: CSVEDLYGYTF.

J is TRBJ2-2 and V is TRBV11-2; the D gene TCRdb calls, TRBD1, cannot be checked with no DNA. Germline V CDR1 and CDR2: SGHAT, FQNNGV. The CDR3 consists of 11 residues. The CDR3 loop reads CALGRTGELFF. The whole variable domain, filled in from reference TRBV11-2 and TRBJ2-2, reads EAGVAQSPRYKIIEKRQSVAFWCNPISGHATLYWYQQILGQGPKLLIQFQNNGVVDDSQLPKDRFSAERLKGVDSTLKIQPAKLEDSAVYLCALGRTGELFFGEGSRLTVL.

The chain uses TRBV29-1 and TRBJ2-5. Germline CDR1 SQVTM, CDR2 ANQGSEA. This CDR3 spans 13 amino acids. This CDR3 is CSVSGQTEETQYF.

The rearrangement joins TRBV25-1 to TRBJ2-7. Germline V gene lookup returns CDR1 MGHDK and CDR2 SYGVNS. This CDR3 is 14 amino acids long. CDR3 region: CASTHHLTPYEQYF.

V gene TRBV6-2 or TRBV6-3 combines with J gene TRBJ2-1; there is no DNA to check the TCRdb D call of TRBD2. The CDR3 covers 18 residues. CDR1 is MNHEY, CDR2 SVGEGT, per germline. The CDR3 loop reads CASSYVGSGMSSYNEQFF.

The chain links TRBV7-7 to TRBJ2-1. The CDR3 runs to 14 residues. Per the germline V gene, CDR1 is SSHAT and CDR2 is FNYEAQ (reference sequence). CDR3 sequence reads: CASSLASSYNEQFF.

The V gene is TRBV7-7, the J gene TRBJ2-1; the TCRdb D gene call, TRBD1, has no DNA to confirm it. Looked up from germline, CDR1 is SSHAT and CDR2 is FNYEAQ (reference sequence). The CDR3 consists of 16 residues. The CDR3 sequence: CASSLVPTSFDNEQFF.

The V gene is TRBV28, the J gene TRBJ2-7; the D gene TCRdb calls, TRBD2, cannot be checked with no DNA. The length of the CDR3 is 16 residues. Germline values: CDR1 MDHEN, CDR2 SYDVKM. CDR3 residues: CASSYDMEGTSYEQYF. The entire variable domain, with the rest obtained from reference TRBV28 and TRBJ2-7, is as follows: DVKVTQSSRYLVKRTGEKVFLECVQDMDHENMFWYRQDPGLGLRLIYFSYDVKMKEKGDIPEGYSVSREKKERFSLILESASTNQTSMYLCASSYDMEGTSYEQYFGPGTRLTVT.

This chain uses TRBV20-1 with TRBJ2-1; TCRdb proposes TRBD1, but this gene call is untestable without DNA. This CDR3 is built from 16 residues. Germline lookup yields CDR1 DFQATT and CDR2 SNEGSKA (reference sequence). CDR3 in amino acids: CSARGDGGSTYNEQFF.

The chain joins TRBV6-6 to TRBJ2-5; the TRBD1 assignment by TCRdb is unverifiable without DNA. This CDR3 has 15 residues. In germline, CDR1 is MNHNY, CDR2 SVGAGI (reference sequence). The CDR3 spells CASSYVRLREETQYF.

The V gene is TRBV7-9, the J gene TRBJ2-5; TCRdb's D call of TRBD1 is untestable without DNA. The CDR3 runs 16 residues. CDR1 SEHNR and CDR2 FQNEAQ come from the germline V gene (reference sequence). The CDR3 loop reads CASSPSSGQGEETQYF.